This T cell receptor beta chain was documented in a study of Ad26.COV2.S vaccination and SARS-CoV-2 variants. Overall study: Ad26.COV2.S arm of COV1001 included the donor. Doses of Ad26.COV2.S were injected into muscle once or twice, 56 days apart.

Overall study findings and caveats: Post-vaccination breadth of spike-specific CD8+ and CD4+ T cell responses was reportedly substantial.

With 8 bases removed from V and 3 bases from J, the gap between germline ends came to 11 bases. In germline, CDR1 is MDHEN, CDR2 SYDVKM. The CDR3 is 13 residues long. In the case of this clone: The antigen remains unidentified.

Treatment here: around 19 received Ad26.COV2.S at low or high dose, single or two shots; 5 received placebo; per-sample allocation not given. Each sample was drawn 63 days after the first injection (of vaccine or placebo). The method was immunoSEQ multiplex PCR; TCRdb's version includes in-frame clones alone and lacks a portion of them. Among 350,000 to 500,000 clones listed, 80% to 95% were seen once. The TCR was taken from a person between 18 and 65 years old who received the Ad26.COV2.S COVID-19 vaccine or a placebo. Sequencing used peripheral blood, obtained in a trial of Ad26.COV2.S vaccine versus placebo. The chain joins TRBV28 to TRBJ2-1, with D possibly TRBD2 on 5 matching bases. The CDR3 bases are TGTGCCAGCCGTAGAGGGCTCTACAATGAGCAGTTCTTC. Protein: CASRRGLYNEQFF.